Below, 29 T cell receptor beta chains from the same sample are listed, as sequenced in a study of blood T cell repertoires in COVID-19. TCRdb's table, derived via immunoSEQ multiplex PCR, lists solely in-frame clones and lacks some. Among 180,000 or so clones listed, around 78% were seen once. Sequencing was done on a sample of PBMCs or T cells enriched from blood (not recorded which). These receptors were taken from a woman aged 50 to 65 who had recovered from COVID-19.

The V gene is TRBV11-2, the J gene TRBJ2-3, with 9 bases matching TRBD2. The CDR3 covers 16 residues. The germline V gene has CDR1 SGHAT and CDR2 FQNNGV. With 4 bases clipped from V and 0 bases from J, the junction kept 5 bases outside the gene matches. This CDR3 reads CASSYTSGSSTDTQYF. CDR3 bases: TGTGCCAGCAGCTACACTAGCGGGTCTAGCACAGATACGCAGTATTTT.

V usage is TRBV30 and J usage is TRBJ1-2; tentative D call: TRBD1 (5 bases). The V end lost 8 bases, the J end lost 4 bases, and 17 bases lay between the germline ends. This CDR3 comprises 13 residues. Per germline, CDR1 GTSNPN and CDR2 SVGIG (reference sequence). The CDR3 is CANRGEQPYGYTF. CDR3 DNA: TGTGCCAACCGGGGGGAACAGCCCTATGGCTACACCTTC.

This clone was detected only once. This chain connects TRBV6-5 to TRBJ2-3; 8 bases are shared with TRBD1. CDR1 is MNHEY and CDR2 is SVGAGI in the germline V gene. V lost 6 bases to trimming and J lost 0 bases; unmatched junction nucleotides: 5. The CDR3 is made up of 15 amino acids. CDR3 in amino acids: CASRGGQASTDTQYF. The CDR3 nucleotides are TGTGCCAGCAGGGGGGGACAGGCGAGCACAGATACGCAGTATTTT.

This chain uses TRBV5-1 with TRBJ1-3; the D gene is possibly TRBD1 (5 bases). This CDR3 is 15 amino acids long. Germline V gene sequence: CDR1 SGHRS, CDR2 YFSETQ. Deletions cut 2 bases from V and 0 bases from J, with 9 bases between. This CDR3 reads CASSLDSLSGNTIYF. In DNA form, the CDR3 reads TGCGCCAGCAGCTTAGACAGCCTCTCTGGAAACACCATATATTTT.

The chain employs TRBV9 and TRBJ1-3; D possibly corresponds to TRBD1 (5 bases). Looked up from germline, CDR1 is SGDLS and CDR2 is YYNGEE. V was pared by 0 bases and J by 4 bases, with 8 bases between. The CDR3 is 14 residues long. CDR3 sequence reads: CASSVGGRGNTIYF. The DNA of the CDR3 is TGTGCCAGCAGCGTAGGGGGCAGGGGAAACACCATATATTTT.

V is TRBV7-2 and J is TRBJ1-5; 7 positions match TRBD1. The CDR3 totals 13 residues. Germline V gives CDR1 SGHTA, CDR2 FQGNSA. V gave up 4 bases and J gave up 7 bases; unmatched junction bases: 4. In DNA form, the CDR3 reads TGTGCCAGCAGCTACAGGGGAGAACAGCCCCAGCATTTT. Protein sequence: CASSYRGEQPQHF.

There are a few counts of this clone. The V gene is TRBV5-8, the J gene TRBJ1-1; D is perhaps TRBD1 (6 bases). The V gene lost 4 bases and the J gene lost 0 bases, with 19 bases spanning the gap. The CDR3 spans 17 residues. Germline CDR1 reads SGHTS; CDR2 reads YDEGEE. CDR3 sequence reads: CASSHSEGRGMNTEAFF. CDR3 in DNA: TGTGCCAGCAGCCATTCCGAGGGTAGGGGGATGAACACTGAAGCTTTCTTT. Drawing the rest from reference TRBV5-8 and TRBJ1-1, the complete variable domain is EAGVTQSPTHLIKTRGQQATLRCSPISGHTSVYWYQQALGLGLQFLLWYDEGEERNRGNFPPRFSGRQFPNYSSELNVNALELEDSALYLCASSHSEGRGMNTEAFFGQGTRLTVV.

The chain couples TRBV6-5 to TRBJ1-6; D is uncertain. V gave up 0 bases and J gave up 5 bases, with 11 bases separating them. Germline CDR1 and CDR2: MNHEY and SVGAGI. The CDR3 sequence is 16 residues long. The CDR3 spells CASSYSTQGHNSPLHF. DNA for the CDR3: TGTGCCAGCAGTTACTCGACACAAGGTCATAATTCACCCCTCCACTTT.

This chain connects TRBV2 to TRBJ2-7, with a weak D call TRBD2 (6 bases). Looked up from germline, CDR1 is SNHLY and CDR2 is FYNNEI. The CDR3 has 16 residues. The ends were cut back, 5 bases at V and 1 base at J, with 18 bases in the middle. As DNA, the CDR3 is TGTGCCAGCAGTTGGGGGGACGGGCGGTTTTCCTACGAGCAGTACGTC. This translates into CASSWGDGRFSYEQYV.

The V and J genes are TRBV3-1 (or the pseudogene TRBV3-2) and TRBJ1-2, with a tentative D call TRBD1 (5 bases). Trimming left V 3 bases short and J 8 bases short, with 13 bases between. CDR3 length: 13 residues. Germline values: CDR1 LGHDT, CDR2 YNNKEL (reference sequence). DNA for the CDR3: TGTGCCAGCAGCCAGGGGGGGGATGGAGGCTACACCTTC. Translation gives CASSQGGDGGYTF.

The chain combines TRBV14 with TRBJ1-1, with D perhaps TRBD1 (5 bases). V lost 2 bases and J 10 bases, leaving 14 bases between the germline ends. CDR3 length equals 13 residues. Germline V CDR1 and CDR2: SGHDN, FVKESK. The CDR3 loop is CASSQFGGGTAFF. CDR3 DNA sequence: TGTGCCAGCAGCCAATTCGGCGGGGGTACAGCTTTCTTT.

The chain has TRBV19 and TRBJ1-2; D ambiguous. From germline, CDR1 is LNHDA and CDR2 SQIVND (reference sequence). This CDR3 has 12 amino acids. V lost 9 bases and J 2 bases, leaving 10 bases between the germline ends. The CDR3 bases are TGTGCCAGCTCCTCGGGGAACTATGGCTACACCTTC. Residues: CASSSGNYGYTF.

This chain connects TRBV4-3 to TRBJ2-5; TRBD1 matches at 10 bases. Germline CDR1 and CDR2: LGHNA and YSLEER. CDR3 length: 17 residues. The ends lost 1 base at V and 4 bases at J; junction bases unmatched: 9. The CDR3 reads CASSQAQGTGVGETQYF. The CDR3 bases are TGCGCCAGCAGCCAAGCCCAAGGGACAGGGGTGGGAGAGACCCAGTACTTC.

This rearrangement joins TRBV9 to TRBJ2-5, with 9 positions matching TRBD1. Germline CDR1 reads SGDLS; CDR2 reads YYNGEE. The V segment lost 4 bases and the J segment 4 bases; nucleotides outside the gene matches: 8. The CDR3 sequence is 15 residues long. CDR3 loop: CASSRSGTGLETQYF. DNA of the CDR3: TGTGCCAGCAGCAGATCCGGGACAGGGCTAGAGACCCAGTACTTC. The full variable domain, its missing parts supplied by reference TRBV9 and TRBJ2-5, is DSGVTQTPKHLITATGQRVTLRCSPRSGDLSVYWYQQSLDQGLQFLIQYYNGEERAKGNILERFSAQQFPDLHSELNLSSLELGDSALYFCASSRSGTGLETQYFGPGTRLLVL.

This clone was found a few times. CDR3 coding DNA: TGTGCCAGCAGCTTGCGAGGCGGCTCATACCAAGAGACCCAGTACTTC. Its protein product is CASSLRGGSYQETQYF. The genes are TRBV7-9 and TRBJ2-5, with no clear D. CDR3 length: 16 amino acids. V lost 3 bases to trimming and J lost 0 bases, with 14 bases between them. Per the germline V gene, CDR1 is SEHNR and CDR2 is FQNEAQ (reference sequence).

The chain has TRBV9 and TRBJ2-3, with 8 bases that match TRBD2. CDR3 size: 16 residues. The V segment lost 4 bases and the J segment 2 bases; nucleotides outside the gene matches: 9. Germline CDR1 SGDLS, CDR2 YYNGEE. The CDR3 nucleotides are TGTGCCAGCAGCCCTTTTGCGGGGGGCAACACAGATACGCAGTATTTT. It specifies CASSPFAGGNTDTQYF.

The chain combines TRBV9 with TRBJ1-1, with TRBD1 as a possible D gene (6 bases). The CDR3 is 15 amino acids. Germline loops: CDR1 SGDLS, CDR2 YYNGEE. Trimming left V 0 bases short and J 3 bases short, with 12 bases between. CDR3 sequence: CASSVEGQGYTEAFF. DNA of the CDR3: TGTGCCAGCAGCGTAGAAGGCCAGGGGTACACTGAAGCTTTCTTT.

CDR3 sequence (DNA): TGTGCCAGCAGGACCACACAGGGGTGGTATGGCTACACCTTC. The encoded protein is CASRTTQGWYGYTF. This chain connects TRBV2 to TRBJ1-2; 7 nucleotides align to TRBD1. This CDR3 is 14 amino acids long. Germline CDR1 reads SNHLY; CDR2 reads FYNNEI. V shed 6 bases, J shed 5 bases, and the junction held 9 bases outside the gene matches.

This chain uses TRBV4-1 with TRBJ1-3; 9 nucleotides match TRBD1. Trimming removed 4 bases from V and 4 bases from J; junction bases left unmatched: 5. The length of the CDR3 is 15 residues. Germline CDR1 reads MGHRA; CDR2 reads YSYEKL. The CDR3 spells CASSRDRAGGNTIYF. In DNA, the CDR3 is TGCGCCAGCAGCCGGGACAGGGCTGGGGGAAACACCATATATTTT.

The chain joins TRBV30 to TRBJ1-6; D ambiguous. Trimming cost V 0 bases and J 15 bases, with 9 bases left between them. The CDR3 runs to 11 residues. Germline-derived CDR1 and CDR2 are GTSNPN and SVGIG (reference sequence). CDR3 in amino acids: CAWSVKLYLHF. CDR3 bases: TGTGCCTGGAGTGTTAAGCTCTACCTCCACTTT.

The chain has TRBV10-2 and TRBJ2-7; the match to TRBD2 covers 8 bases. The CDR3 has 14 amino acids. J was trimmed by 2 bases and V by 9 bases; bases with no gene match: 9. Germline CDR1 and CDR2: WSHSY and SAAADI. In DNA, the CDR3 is TGCGCCAGGACAGACGGGGGGGCCCCCTACGAGCAGTACGTC. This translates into CARTDGGAPYEQYV.

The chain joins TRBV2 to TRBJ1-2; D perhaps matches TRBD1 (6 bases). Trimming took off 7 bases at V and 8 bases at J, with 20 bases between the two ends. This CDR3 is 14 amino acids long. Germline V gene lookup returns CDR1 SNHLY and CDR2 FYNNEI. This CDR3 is CASTKQGPGGGYTF. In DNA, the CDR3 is TGTGCCAGCACCAAACAGGGTCCCGGGGGGGGCTACACCTTC.

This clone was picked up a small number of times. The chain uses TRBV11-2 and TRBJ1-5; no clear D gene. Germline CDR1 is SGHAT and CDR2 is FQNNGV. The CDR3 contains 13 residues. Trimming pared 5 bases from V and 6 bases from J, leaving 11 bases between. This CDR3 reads CASSLTRGQPQHF. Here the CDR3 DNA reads TGTGCCAGCAGCCTGACTCGGGGTCAGCCCCAGCATTTT.

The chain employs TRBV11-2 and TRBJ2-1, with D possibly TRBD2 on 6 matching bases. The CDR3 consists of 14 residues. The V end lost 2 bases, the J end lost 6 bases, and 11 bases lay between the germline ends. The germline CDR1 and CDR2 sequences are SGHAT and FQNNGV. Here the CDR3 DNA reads TGTGCCAGCAGCTTATTGGGGCGGGGCAATGAGCAGTTCTTC. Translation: CASSLLGRGNEQFF.

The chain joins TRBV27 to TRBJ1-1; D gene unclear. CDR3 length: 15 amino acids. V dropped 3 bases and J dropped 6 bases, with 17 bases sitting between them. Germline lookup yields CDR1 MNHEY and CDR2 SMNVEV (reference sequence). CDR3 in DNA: TGTGCCAGCAGTTTTTTCCGGAGGGCCGGGGCTGAAGCTTTCTTT. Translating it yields CASSFFRRAGAEAFF.

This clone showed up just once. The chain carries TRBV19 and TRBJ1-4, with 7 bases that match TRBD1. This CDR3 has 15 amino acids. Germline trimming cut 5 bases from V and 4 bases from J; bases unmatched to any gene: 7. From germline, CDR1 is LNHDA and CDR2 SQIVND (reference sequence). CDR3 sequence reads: CASSPGQVLNEKLFF. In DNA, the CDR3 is TGTGCCAGTAGTCCCGGACAGGTCCTTAATGAAAAACTGTTTTTT.

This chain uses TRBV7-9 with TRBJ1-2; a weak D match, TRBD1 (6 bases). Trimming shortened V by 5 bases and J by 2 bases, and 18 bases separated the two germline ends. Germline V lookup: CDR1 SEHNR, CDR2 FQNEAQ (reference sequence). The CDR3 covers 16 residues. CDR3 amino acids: CASSQRPGQSNYGYTF. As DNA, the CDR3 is TGTGCCAGCAGCCAGAGACCGGGACAATCGAACTATGGCTACACCTTC. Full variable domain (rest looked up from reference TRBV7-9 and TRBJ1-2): DTGVSQNPRHKITKRGQNVTFRCDPISEHNRLYWYRQTLGQGPEFLTYFQNEAQLEKSRLLSDRFSAERPKGSFSTLEIQRTEQGDSAMYLCASSQRPGQSNYGYTFGSGTRLTVV.

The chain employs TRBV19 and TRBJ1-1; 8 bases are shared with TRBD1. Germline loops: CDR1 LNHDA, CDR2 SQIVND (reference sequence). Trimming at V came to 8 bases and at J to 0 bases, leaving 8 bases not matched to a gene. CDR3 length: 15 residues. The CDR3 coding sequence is TGTGCCAGTGGAGACAGGGGTTCACTGAACACTGAAGCTTTCTTT. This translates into CASGDRGSLNTEAFF.

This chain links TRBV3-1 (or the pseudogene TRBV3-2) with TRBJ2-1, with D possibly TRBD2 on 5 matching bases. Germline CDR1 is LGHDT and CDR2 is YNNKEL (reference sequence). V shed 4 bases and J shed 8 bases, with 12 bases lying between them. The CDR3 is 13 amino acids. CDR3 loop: CASSLFGGDEQFF. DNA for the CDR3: TGTGCCAGCAGCCTCTTTGGAGGCGATGAGCAGTTCTTC.